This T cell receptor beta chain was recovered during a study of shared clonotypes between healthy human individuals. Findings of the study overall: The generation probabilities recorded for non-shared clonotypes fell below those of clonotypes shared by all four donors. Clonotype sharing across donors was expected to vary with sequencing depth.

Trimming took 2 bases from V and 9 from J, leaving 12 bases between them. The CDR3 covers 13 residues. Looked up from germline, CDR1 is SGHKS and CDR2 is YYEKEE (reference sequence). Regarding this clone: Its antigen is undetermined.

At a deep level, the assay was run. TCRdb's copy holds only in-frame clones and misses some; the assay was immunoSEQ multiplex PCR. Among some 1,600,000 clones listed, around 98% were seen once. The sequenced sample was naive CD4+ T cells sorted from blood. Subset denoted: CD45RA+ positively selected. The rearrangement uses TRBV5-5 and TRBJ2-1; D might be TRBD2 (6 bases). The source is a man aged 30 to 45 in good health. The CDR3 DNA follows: TGTGCCAGCAGCTTCTTTGGGGACTCTGAGCAGTTCTTC. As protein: CASSFFGDSEQFF.